This TCR beta chain was documented in a study of T-cell memory formation after mild COVID-19. Study context: Largely donor-specific sequence clusters came from a couple of donors. Study results and caveats: Some SARS-CoV-2-responding clones were already detected in memory before infection. What remained unconfirmed was the SARS-CoV-2 specificity of second-wave clones peaking on day 37.

Amplification by 5'RACE using constant-segment primers produced TCR alpha and TCR beta cDNA libraries that carried sample barcodes and UMIs. TCRdb reanalysed the 5' RACE reads using MiXCR and keeps one entry per CDR3 protein. Of around 410,000 distinct CDR3 sequences listed, about a quarter are singletons. The CDR3 contains 16 residues. Trimming removed 1 base at V and 0 bases at J, with 10 bases between. Per germline, CDR1 PRHDT and CDR2 FYEKMQ (reference sequence). A word on this clonotype: Its antigen is unidentified.

The source of this sequence is an adult woman who had mild COVID-19 (a few samples of this study predate the infection). Cell type and time point are not known. Input material: PBMCs or a T cell subset sorted from them (not recorded which). The rearrangement joins TRBV13 to TRBJ2-1; D may be TRBD1 (6 bases). CDR3 sequence: CASSLVQGSSYNEQFF. Written as DNA, the CDR3 is TGTGCCAGCAGCTTAGTGCAGGGGAGCTCCTACAATGAGCAGTTCTTC. Combining the CDR3 with reference TRBV13 and TRBJ2-1 gives the whole variable domain AAGVIQSPRHLIKEKRETATLKCYPIPRHDTVYWYQQGPGQDPQFLISFYEKMQSDKGSIPDRFSAQQFSDYHSELNMSSLELGDSALYFCASSLVQGSSYNEQFFGPGTRLTVL.